This T cell receptor beta chain derives from a study of OX40 agonist ivuxolimab in advanced cancers. Study information: Ivuxolimab, an antibody acting as an agonist of OX40 (CD134), was used to treat patients. Patients with hepatocellular carcinoma, melanoma, renal cell or head and neck cancer made up the dose-escalation patients.

Study-wide results and limits: Researchers did not establish what antigens the expanded peripheral T cells target.

TCRdb's copy holds only in-frame clones and misses some; the assay was immunoSEQ multiplex PCR. The sample lists tens of thousands of clones; around 85% were seen once. Germline CDR1 MNHEY, CDR2 SMNVEV (reference sequence). The length of the CDR3 is 13 residues. V gave up 10 bases and J gave up 3 bases; unmatched junction bases: 9. A remark on this clone: Its antigen is not identified.

The chain carries TRBV27 and TRBJ2-7; 7 nucleotides match TRBD2. The TCR comes from an adult with an advanced solid tumor such as melanoma, head and neck, liver or kidney cancer. The specimen was CD4+ or CD8+ T cells sorted from blood, collected in a trial of the OX40 agonist ivuxolimab. CDR3 in amino acids: CATKWGEGYEQYF. The CDR3 bases are TGTGCCACTAAGTGGGGGGAGGGCTACGAGCAGTACTTC.